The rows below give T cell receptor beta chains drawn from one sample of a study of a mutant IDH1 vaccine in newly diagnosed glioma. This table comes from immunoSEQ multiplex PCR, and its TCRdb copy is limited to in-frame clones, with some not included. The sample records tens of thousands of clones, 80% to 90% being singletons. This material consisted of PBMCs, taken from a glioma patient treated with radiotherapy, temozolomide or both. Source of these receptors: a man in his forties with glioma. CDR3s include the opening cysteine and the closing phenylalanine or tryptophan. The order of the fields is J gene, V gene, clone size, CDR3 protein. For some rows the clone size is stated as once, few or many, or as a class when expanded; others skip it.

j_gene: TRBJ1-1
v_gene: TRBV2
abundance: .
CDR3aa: CASSLQGSTSEAFF

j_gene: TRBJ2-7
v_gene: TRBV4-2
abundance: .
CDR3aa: CASSQVKASGVHEQYF

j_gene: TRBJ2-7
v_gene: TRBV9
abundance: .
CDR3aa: CASSVAVGAFEQYF

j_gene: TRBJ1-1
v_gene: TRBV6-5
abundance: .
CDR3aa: CASREGYSTEAFF

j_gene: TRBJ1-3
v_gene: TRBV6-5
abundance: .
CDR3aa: CASMTGWGNTIYF

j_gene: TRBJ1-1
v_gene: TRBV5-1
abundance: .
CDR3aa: CASSYRGQGTEAFF

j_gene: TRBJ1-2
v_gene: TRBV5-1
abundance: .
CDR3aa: CASSTGANYGYTF

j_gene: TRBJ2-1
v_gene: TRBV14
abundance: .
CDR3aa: CASSQVVTLTQFF

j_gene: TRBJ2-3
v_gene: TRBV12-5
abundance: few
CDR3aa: CASGLSRDRGRATDTQYF

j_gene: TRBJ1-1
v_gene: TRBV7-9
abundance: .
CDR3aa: CASSLSRRGTEAFF

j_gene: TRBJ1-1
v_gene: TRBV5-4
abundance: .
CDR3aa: CASSLEAGAGWGSSEAFF

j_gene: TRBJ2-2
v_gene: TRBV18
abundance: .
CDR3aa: CASSPQQNTGELFF

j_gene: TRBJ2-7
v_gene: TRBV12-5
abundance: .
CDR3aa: CASGLTGRSEQYF

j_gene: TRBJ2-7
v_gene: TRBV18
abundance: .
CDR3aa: CASSPLDGHEQYF

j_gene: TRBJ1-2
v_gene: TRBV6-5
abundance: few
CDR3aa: CASSYRTGKYTF

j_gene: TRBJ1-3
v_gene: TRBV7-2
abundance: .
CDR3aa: CASSATDNSGNTIYF

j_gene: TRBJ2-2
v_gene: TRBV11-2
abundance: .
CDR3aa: CASSLGGLAGETGELFF

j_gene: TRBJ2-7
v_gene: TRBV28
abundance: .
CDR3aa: CASSLASSGSLHEQYF

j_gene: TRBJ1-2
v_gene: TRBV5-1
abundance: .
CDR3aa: CASSPSPDSSGYTF

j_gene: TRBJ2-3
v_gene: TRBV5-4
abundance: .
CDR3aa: CASSEGAGVGTDTQYF

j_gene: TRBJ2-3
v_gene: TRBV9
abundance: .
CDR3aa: CASSVAPIGTDTQYF

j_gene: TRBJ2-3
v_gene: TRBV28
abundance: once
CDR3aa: CASSSGQFYTQYF

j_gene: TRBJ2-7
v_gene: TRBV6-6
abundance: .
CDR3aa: CASSSSGANYEQYF

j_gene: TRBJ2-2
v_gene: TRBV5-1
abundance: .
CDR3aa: CASSFETANTGELFF

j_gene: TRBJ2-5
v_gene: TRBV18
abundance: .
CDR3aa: CASSPGTRETQYF

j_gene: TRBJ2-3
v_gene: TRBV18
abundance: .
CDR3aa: CASSPLDTQYF